The 32 T cell receptor beta chains in this list originate from one sample, sequenced in a study of T cell repertoires in cytomegalovirus infection. These receptors have no known antigen. TCRdb called the reads again in MiXCR, with one record for every CDR3 protein. The sample lists some 800,000 distinct CDR3 sequences; approximately 32% were seen once. The material was cultured CD8+ T cells from PBMCs, obtained from culture after CMV antigen stimulation. The receptors shown here come from a human donor in good health (CMV status not recorded). Some clones in this sample may be carry-over from other donors' samples.

The chain recombines TRBV9 with TRBJ1-2, with D possibly matching TRBD1 (6 bases). Per the germline V gene, CDR1 is SGDLS and CDR2 is YYNGEE. This CDR3 has 16 amino acids. V was shortened by 2 bases and J by 4 bases, with 18 bases between the two germline ends. The CDR3 loop reads CASSVGENRVRYGYTF. The CDR3 coding sequence is TGTGCCAGCAGCGTCGGGGAGAACAGGGTTCGCTATGGCTACACCTTC.

The rearrangement uses TRBV7-6 and TRBJ2-1; perhaps TRBD2 as D (6 bases). The CDR3 extends over 15 amino acids. Trimming took 5 bases from V and 6 from J, leaving 17 bases between them. Germline CDR1 reads SGHVS; CDR2 reads FNYEAQ. The CDR3 here is CASSPSTRTSNEQFF. The DNA for the CDR3 is TGTGCCAGCAGCCCTTCGACTAGGACCAGCAATGAGCAGTTCTTC.

The table lists this clonotype with many counts. This chain connects TRBV27 to TRBJ1-2, with D uncertain. V was trimmed by 1 base and J by 5 bases, leaving 8 bases between them. The CDR3 runs 13 residues. Germline V gene lookup returns CDR1 MNHEY and CDR2 SMNVEV (reference sequence). For the CDR3, the DNA is TGTGCCAGCAGTTTATTCGACGGGTATGGCTACACCTTC. Encoded protein: CASSLFDGYGYTF.

This clonotype was detected ten times or more. The chain employs TRBV7-8 and TRBJ2-5; 12 bases are shared with TRBD2. Trimming took 2 bases from V and 5 from J; bases not matched to a gene: 9. This CDR3 region has 17 residues. Germline CDR1 SGHVS, CDR2 FQNEAQ. CDR3 nucleotide sequence: TGTGCCAGCAGCTTAAAACTAGCGGGGGGTGCTCGGGAGACCCAGTACTTC. Its translation: CASSLKLAGGARETQYF.

To note about this clonotype: A much larger clone sits a single nucleotide away, making a read error possible. Here the CDR3 DNA reads TGTGCCAGCAGCTTAGACCTCAGACCGCACGGCAATCAGCCCCAGCATTTT. It specifies CASSLDLRPHGNQPQHF. The rearrangement uses TRBV7-8 and TRBJ1-5; D is undetermined. The V and J ends lost 1 base and 2 bases respectively, with 15 bases between them. Germline CDR1 is SGHVS and CDR2 is FQNEAQ. The CDR3 runs to 17 residues.

This chain joins TRBV7-2 and TRBJ2-1; either TRBD1 or TRBD2 may fit D (5 bases each). With 4 bases removed from V and 5 bases from J, the gap between germline ends came to 15 bases. This CDR3 contains 15 residues. Germline values: CDR1 SGHTA, CDR2 FQGNSA. The CDR3 region has the DNA TGTGCCAGCAGCTCTCGGGCCGGGGCCGACAATGAGCAGTTCTTC. It translates to CASSSRAGADNEQFF.

This clonotype showed up just a few times. The V and J genes are TRBV6-5 and TRBJ1-1, with 11 bases fitting TRBD1. The CDR3 loop spans 15 amino acids. CDR1 is MNHEY and CDR2 is SVGAGI in the germline V gene. With V trimmed by 6 bases and J by 5 bases, 8 bases remained unmatched. The CDR3 is CASSNGQGAITEAFF. The CDR3 DNA follows: TGTGCCAGCAGCAACGGACAGGGGGCGATTACTGAAGCTTTCTTT.

This chain uses TRBV7-9 with TRBJ2-1; D is perhaps TRBD1 or TRBD2 (5 bases each). This CDR3 is built from 17 residues. Germline V gives CDR1 SEHNR, CDR2 FQNEAQ (reference sequence). Trimming pared 7 bases from V and 6 bases from J, leaving 25 bases between. CDR3 nucleotides: TGTGCCAGCACCGAACCGGGGCCCAGTTCTAAAGGCAATGAGCAGTTCTTC. Translated: CASTEPGPSSKGNEQFF.

The chain employs TRBV20-1 and TRBJ1-1; D not resolved. From germline, CDR1 is DFQATT and CDR2 SNEGSKA (reference sequence). V gave up 0 bases and J gave up 8 bases, with 13 bases separating them. The CDR3 covers 13 residues. In DNA, the CDR3 is TGCAGTGCTAGAGATCTGCTTGCGGACGAAGCTTTCTTT. It yields the protein CSARDLLADEAFF.

This clonotype was detected only a few times. The rearrangement links TRBV6-5 to TRBJ1-6; D gene uncertain. This CDR3 spans 14 amino acids. V dropped 7 bases and J dropped 8 bases, with 15 bases sitting between them. The V gene's germline CDR1 is MNHEY and CDR2 SVGAGI. As DNA, the CDR3 is TGTGCCAGCAAAAGAAGGGCAGCGGATTCACCCCTCCACTTT. It encodes CASKRRAADSPLHF.

This chain joins TRBV12-3 or TRBV12-4 and TRBJ2-7; either TRBD1 or TRBD2 may supply D (5 bases each). V shed 3 bases and J shed 5 bases, with 14 bases lying between them. The CDR3 spans 14 residues. The CDR3 reads CASSLQGPSDEQYF. The CDR3 nucleotides read TGTGCCAGCAGTTTGCAGGGACCATCGGACGAGCAGTACTTC.

This clonotype was picked up many times. CDR3 residues: CASSLNRQGNAPLHF. The CDR3 DNA sequence: TGTGCCAGCAGCCTTAACAGACAGGGGAATGCACCCCTCCACTTT. V is TRBV11-2 and J is TRBJ1-6, with TRBD1 identical over 8 bases. Germline V gene sequence: CDR1 SGHAT, CDR2 FQNNGV. This CDR3 is built from 15 residues. V lost 5 bases, J lost 11 bases, and 11 bases stayed unmatched.

The rearrangement joins TRBV15 to TRBJ2-4; D remains ambiguous. Trimming took 5 bases from V and 4 from J, leaving 9 bases between them. Germline-derived CDR1 and CDR2 are LNHNV and YYDKDF (reference sequence). The CDR3 totals 13 residues. CDR3 sequence: CATSGHQKNIQYF. The DNA of the CDR3 is TGTGCCACCAGCGGCCATCAAAAAAACATTCAGTACTTC.

At least ten counts were recorded for this clonotype. The chain combines TRBV7-9 with TRBJ2-1, with D possibly TRBD2 on 5 matching bases. The CDR3 runs 11 residues. V lost 5 bases, J lost 8 bases, and 7 bases lay in between. Germline V lookup: CDR1 SEHNR, CDR2 FQNEAQ (reference sequence). CDR3 amino acids: CASSPGDEQFF. CDR3 nucleotide sequence: TGTGCCAGCAGCCCCGGGGATGAGCAGTTCTTC.

The V gene is TRBV7-2, the J gene TRBJ1-1, with unresolved D. Per the germline V gene, CDR1 is SGHTA and CDR2 is FQGNSA. The CDR3 has 13 amino acids. The V and J ends lost 5 bases and 5 bases respectively, with 12 bases between them. CDR3 nucleotides: TGTGCCAGCAGCCCACTGGATGGGACTGAAGCTTTCTTT. As protein: CASSPLDGTEAFF. Drawing the rest from reference TRBV7-2 and TRBJ1-1, the complete variable domain is GAGVSQSPSNKVTEKGKDVELRCDPISGHTALYWYRQSLGQGLEFLIYFQGNSAPDKSGLPSDRFSAERTGGSVSTLTIQRTQQEDSAVYLCASSPLDGTEAFFGQGTRLTVV.

This chain uses TRBV6-2 or TRBV6-3 with TRBJ1-5; D uncertain. Germline CDR1 reads MNHEY; CDR2 reads SVGEGT. V gave up 2 bases and J gave up 2 bases, with 10 bases separating them. The CDR3 has 15 residues. The CDR3 DNA is TGTGCCAGCAGTTACGTCGACCGGGGCAATCAGCCCCAGCATTTT. Encoded protein: CASSYVDRGNQPQHF.

With respect to this clonotype: A junction boundary mismatches the germline segment, possibly from a read error. The CDR3 sequence is CASSQDYRTRDSTSGNTIYF. CDR3 sequence (DNA): TGTGCCAGCAGCCAAGACTACCGGACAAGGGACTCTACCTCTGGAAACACCATATATTTT. The V call is TRBV4-1, the J call TRBJ1-3, with D possibly matching TRBD1 (5 bases). The germline gives CDR1 MGHRA, CDR2 YSYEKL. The CDR3 extends over 20 amino acids.

This clonotype was observed a handful of times. This chain connects TRBV7-8 to TRBJ1-1; D gene unclear. V was pared by 0 bases and J by 10 bases, with 9 bases between. The germline V gene encodes CDR1 SGHVS and CDR2 FQNEAQ. This CDR3 spans 12 amino acids. The DNA for the CDR3 is TGTGCCAGCAGCTTAGCCCCTCCTGGAGCTTTCTTT. It specifies CASSLAPPGAFF.

The chain recombines TRBV6-1 with TRBJ2-2; 15 nucleotides match TRBD2. Trimming cost V 5 bases and J 5 bases; bases outside gene matches: 9. The CDR3 totals 18 residues. The germline V gene encodes CDR1 MNHNS and CDR2 SASEGT. The CDR3 coding sequence is TGTGCCAGCAGTTGGGGACTAGCGGGGGGCCCGTGGACCGGGGAGCTGTTTTTT. Its translation: CASSWGLAGGPWTGELFF.

This clonotype was seen at least ten times. The gene calls are TRBV7-2 and TRBJ2-2; D is uncertain. Germline CDR1 SGHTA, CDR2 FQGNSA. CDR3 size: 17 residues. V lost 3 bases to trimming and J lost 6 bases, with 20 bases between them. CDR3 sequence reads: CASSLSPVISGAGELFF. DNA for the CDR3: TGTGCCAGCAGCTTGTCCCCCGTGATATCAGGCGCCGGGGAGCTGTTTTTT.

V is TRBV15 and J is TRBJ1-4, with D possibly TRBD1 on 6 matching bases. Germline V gene data show CDR1 as LNHNV and CDR2 as YYDKDF (reference sequence). This CDR3 comprises 12 residues. The germline V and J ends were trimmed by 7 bases and 8 bases, with 11 bases remaining between them. CDR3: CATTQGREKLFF. CDR3 bases: TGTGCCACCACCCAGGGGCGAGAAAAACTGTTTTTT.

Concerning this clonotype: An end of the junction differs from the germline gene, which may be a read error. The chain joins TRBV5-3 to TRBJ2-1; maybe TRBD1 (6 bases). TRBV5-3 falls under the ORF class, with uncertain function. The CDR3 is 15 amino acids. CDR3: CASSYWDTSDNEQFF. CDR3 DNA sequence: TGTGCCAGCAGCTACTGGGACACCTCGGACAATGAGCAGTTCTTC.

The V call is TRBV27, the J call TRBJ1-1; D uncertain. CDR1 and CDR2 from the germline V gene are MNHEY and SMNVEV (reference sequence). V gave up 0 bases and J gave up 0 bases, with 14 bases separating them. CDR3 length equals 17 residues. The CDR3 loop is CASSLSIRAPVNTEAFF. The DNA of the CDR3 is TGTGCCAGCAGTTTATCGATCCGGGCCCCTGTGAACACTGAAGCTTTCTTT.

V and J are TRBV6-6 and TRBJ1-1; 9 bases agree with TRBD1. V shed 1 base and J 5 bases; nucleotides not matched to a gene: 5. The CDR3 covers 15 residues. Germline V gives CDR1 MNHNY, CDR2 SVGAGI (reference sequence). CDR3 protein: CASSYLTGGRTEAFF. The CDR3 coding sequence is TGTGCCAGCAGTTACTTGACAGGGGGGAGGACTGAAGCTTTCTTT.

This chain uses TRBV7-6 with TRBJ2-3; 11 bases are a match to TRBD2. The J segment lost 0 bases and the V segment lost 1 base, leaving 6 bases of the junction unmatched. Germline V gene sequence: CDR1 SGHVS, CDR2 FNYEAQ. This CDR3 contains 18 residues. CDR3 coding DNA: TGTGCCAGCAGCTTAGTAGCGGGGGGGCAACCTAGCACAGATACGCAGTATTTT. The encoded protein is CASSLVAGGQPSTDTQYF.

This clonotype was counted a few times. This chain uses TRBV6-1 with TRBJ2-7; perhaps TRBD1 as D (5 bases). The CDR3 runs 14 residues. Germline V CDR1 and CDR2: MNHNS, SASEGT. With 3 bases removed from V and 3 bases from J, the gap between germline ends came to 12 bases. For the CDR3, the DNA is TGTGCCAGCAGTGAGCCATACGACAGCTACGAGCAGTACGTC. Its protein product is CASSEPYDSYEQYV.

This clonotype has a count of ten or more. V and J are TRBV7-2 and TRBJ2-2, with D uncertain. The CDR3 extends over 14 amino acids. With 5 bases removed from V and 6 bases from J, the gap between germline ends came to 13 bases. Looked up from germline, CDR1 is SGHTA and CDR2 is FQGNSA. CDR3 nucleotides: TGTGCCAGCAGCACCTCTCTTGAGGCCGGGGAGCTGTTTTTT. It is translated as CASSTSLEAGELFF. The full variable domain, rest sourced from reference TRBV7-2 and TRBJ2-2, is GAGVSQSPSNKVTEKGKDVELRCDPISGHTALYWYRQSLGQGLEFLIYFQGNSAPDKSGLPSDRFSAERTGGSVSTLTIQRTQQEDSAVYLCASSTSLEAGELFFGEGSRLTVL.

This chain connects TRBV4-1 to TRBJ2-5, with D uncertain. This CDR3 spans 13 amino acids. Germline V gene lookup returns CDR1 MGHRA and CDR2 YSYEKL. Trimming cost V 1 base and J 6 bases, with 9 bases left between them. The CDR3 nucleotides read TGCGCCAGCAGCCAAGTGACGTTACAGACCCAGTACTTC. Translating gives CASSQVTLQTQYF.

The chain uses TRBV27 and TRBJ2-1, with TRBD1 identical over 10 bases. Germline V gene data show CDR1 as MNHEY and CDR2 as SMNVEV (reference sequence). V shed 7 bases, J shed 6 bases, and the junction held 9 bases outside the gene matches. This CDR3 comprises 15 residues. CDR3 residues: CASTNRDRGVNEQFF. The DNA for the CDR3 is TGTGCCAGCACCAACCGGGACAGGGGAGTCAATGAGCAGTTCTTC.

The chain recombines TRBV27 with TRBJ1-2; D not resolved. Germline CDR1 reads MNHEY; CDR2 reads SMNVEV (reference sequence). Trimming stripped 0 bases from V and 3 bases from J, with 14 bases between. The length of the CDR3 is 16 residues. CDR3 nucleotide sequence: TGTGCCAGCAGTTTATCAGGAGACATCTTACACTATGGCTACACCTTC. Its protein is CASSLSGDILHYGYTF.

The chain carries TRBV5-1 and TRBJ1-1; D is uncertain. This CDR3 comprises 14 residues. Trimming removed 1 base from V and 1 base from J, with 8 bases in between. Germline CDR1 is SGHRS and CDR2 is YFSETQ. The CDR3 region is CASSLKQSNTEAFF. The CDR3 DNA sequence: TGCGCCAGCAGCTTGAAACAGTCGAACACTGAAGCTTTCTTT.

In this sample, this clonotype turned up a few times. V is TRBV6-5 and J is TRBJ2-5, with D maybe TRBD1 (5 bases). Trimming shortened V by 2 bases and J by 5 bases, and 6 bases separated the two germline ends. The CDR3 has 12 amino acids. Germline CDR1 MNHEY, CDR2 SVGAGI. The CDR3 protein is CASSYGAETQYF. The CDR3 DNA follows: TGTGCCAGCAGTTACGGGGCCGAGACCCAGTACTTC.